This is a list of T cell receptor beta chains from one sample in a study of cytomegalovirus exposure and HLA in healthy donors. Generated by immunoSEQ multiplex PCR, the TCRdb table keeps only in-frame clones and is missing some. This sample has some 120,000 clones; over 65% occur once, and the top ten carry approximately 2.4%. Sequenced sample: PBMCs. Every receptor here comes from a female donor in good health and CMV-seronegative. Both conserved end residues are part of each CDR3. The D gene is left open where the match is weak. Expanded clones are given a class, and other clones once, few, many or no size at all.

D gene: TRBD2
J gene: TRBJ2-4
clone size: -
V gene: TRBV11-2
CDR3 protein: CASSLGGRTSGNIQYF
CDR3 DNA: TGTGCCAGCAGCTTGGGGGGGAGGACGTCGGGAAACATTCAGTACTTC

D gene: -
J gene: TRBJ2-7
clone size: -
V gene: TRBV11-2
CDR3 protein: CASSLTDSYSKYF
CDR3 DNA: TGTGCCAGCAGCTTAACTGACAGTTACTCGAAGTACTTC

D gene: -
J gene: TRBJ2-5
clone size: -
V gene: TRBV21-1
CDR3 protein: CASSKDPGSTAETQYF
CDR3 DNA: TGTGCCAGCAGCAAAGATCCGGGGTCCACGGCGGAGACCCAGTACTTC

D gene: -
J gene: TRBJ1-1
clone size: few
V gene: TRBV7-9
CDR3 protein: CASSLLSTEAFF
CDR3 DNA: TGTGCCAGCAGCTTACTCTCCACTGAAGCTTTCTTT

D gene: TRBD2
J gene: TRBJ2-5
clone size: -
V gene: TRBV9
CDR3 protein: CASSDRGLAGTETQYF
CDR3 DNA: TGTGCCAGCAGCGACAGGGGACTAGCGGGGACTGAGACCCAGTACTTC

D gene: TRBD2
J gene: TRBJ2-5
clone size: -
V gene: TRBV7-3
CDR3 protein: CASSLGGGETQYF
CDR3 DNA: TGTGCCAGCAGCTTAGGCGGGGGGGAGACCCAGTACTTC

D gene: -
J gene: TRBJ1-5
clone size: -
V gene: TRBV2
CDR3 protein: CASSEAQGGAQPQHF
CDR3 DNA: TGTGCCAGCAGTGAAGCGCAAGGGGGGGCACAGCCCCAGCATTTT

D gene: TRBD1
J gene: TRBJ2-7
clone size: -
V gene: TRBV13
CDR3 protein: CASSLGQGALNYEQYF
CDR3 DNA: TGTGCCAGCAGCCTAGGACAGGGGGCCCTAAACTACGAGCAGTACTTC

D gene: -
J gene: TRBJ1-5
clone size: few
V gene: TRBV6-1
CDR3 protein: CASQEVYNQPQHF
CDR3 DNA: TGTGCCAGCCAAGAGGTATACAATCAGCCCCAGCATTTT

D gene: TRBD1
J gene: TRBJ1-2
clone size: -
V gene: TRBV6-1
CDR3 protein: CASSQGDRGNGYTF
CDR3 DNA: TGTGCCAGCAGCCAGGGGGACAGGGGAAATGGCTACACCTTC

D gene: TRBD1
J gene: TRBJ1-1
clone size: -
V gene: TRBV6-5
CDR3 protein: CASSYTGGYTEASF
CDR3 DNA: TGTGCCAGCAGTTACACAGGGGGCTACACTGAAGCTTCCTTT

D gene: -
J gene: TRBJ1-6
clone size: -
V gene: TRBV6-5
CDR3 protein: CASSYSWQNDSPLHF
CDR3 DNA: TGTGCCAGCAGTTACTCTTGGCAGAATGATTCACCCCTCCACTTT

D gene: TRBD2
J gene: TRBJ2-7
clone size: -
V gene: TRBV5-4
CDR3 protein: CASSWGGRGGSYEQYF
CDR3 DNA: TGTGCCAGCAGCTGGGGAGGGCGGGGGGGTTCCTACGAGCAGTACTTC

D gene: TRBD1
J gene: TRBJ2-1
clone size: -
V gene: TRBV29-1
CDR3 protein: CSGFQGADLYNEQFF
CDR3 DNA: TGCAGCGGCTTTCAGGGGGCAGACCTCTACAATGAGCAGTTCTTC

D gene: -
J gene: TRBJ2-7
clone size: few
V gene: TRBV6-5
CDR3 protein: CASSADRYEQYF
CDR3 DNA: TGTGCCAGCAGTGCCGACAGATACGAGCAGTACTTC

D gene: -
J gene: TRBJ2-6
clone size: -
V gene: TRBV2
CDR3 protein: CASSDPAVGRGANVLTF
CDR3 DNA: TGTGCCAGCAGTGACCCCGCGGTGGGGCGGGGGGCCAACGTCCTGACTTTC

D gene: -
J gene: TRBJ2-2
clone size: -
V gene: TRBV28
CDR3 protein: CASSSPLHPGELFF
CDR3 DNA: TGTGCCAGCAGTTCTCCCTTACATCCAGGGGAGCTGTTTTTT

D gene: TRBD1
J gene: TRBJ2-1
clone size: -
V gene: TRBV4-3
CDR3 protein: CASSQVPGQGGNEQFF
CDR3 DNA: TGCGCCAGCAGCCAAGTCCCGGGACAGGGTGGAAATGAGCAGTTCTTC

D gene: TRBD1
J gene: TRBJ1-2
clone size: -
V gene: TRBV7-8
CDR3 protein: CASSLGDRPASDYGYTF
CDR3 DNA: TGTGCCAGCAGCTTGGGGGACAGGCCTGCTTCGGACTATGGCTACACCTTC

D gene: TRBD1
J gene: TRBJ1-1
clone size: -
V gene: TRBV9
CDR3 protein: CASSADRGKAFF
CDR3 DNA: TGTGCCAGCAGCGCCGACAGGGGGAAAGCTTTCTTT

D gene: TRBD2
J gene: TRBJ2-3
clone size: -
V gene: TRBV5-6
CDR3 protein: CASSSPGTSGSDTQYF
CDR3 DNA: TGTGCCAGCAGCTCACCCGGGACTAGCGGTTCAGATACGCAGTATTTT

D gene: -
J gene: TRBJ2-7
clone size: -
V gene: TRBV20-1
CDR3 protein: CSASAGFEQYF
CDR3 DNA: TGCAGTGCTAGTGCTGGCTTCGAGCAGTACTTC

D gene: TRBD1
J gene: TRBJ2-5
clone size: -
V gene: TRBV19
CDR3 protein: CASSIGQGKETQYF
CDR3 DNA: TGTGCCAGTAGTATAGGACAGGGGAAAGAGACCCAGTACTTC

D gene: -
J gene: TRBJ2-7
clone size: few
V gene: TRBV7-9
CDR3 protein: CASSLASGVWEQYF
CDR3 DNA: TGTGCCAGCAGCTTAGCGTCCGGTGTCTGGGAGCAGTACTTC

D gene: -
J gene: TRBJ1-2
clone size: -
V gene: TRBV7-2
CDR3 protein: CASRQIYGYTF
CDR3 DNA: TGTGCCAGCAGACAGATCTATGGCTACACCTTC

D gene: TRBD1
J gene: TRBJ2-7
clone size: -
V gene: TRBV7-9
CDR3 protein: CASSSRRTGNEQYF
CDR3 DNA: TGTGCCAGCAGCTCCCGGAGGACAGGGAACGAGCAGTACTTC

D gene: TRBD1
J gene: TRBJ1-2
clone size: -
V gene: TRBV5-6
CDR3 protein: CASSLGTTGPNYGYTF
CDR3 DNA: TGTGCCAGCAGCTTGGGGACGACAGGGCCTAACTATGGCTACACCTTC

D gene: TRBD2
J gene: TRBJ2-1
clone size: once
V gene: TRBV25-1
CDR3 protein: CASSGGLAGVEQFF
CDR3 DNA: TGTGCCAGCAGTGGCGGACTAGCGGGGGTTGAGCAGTTCTTC

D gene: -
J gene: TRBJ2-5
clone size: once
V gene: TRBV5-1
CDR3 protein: CASSGGGAKETQYF
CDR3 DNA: TGCGCCAGCAGCGGTGGTGGGGCGAAAGAGACCCAGTACTTC

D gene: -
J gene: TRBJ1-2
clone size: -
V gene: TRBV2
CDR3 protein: CASSEGRTYGYTF
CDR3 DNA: TGTGCCAGCAGTGAAGGCAGGACATATGGCTACACCTTC

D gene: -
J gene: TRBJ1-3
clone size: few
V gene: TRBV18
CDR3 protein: CATQSTGVSGNTIYF
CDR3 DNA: TGTGCCACGCAATCGACAGGTGTCTCTGGAAACACCATATATTTT

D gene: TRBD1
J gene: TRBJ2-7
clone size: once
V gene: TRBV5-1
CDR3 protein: CASSLGLGQGATSSYEQYF
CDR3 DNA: TGCGCCAGCAGCCTGGGGCTCGGACAGGGGGCAACAAGCTCCTACGAGCAGTACTTC

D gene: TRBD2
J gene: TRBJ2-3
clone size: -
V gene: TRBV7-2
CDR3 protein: CASSPVGSGGLGDTQYF
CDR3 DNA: TGTGCCAGCAGCCCCGTCGGCAGCGGGGGGTTGGGAGATACGCAGTATTTT

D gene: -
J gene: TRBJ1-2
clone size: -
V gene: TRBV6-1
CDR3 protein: CASSDGVGYTF
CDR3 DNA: TGTGCCAGCAGTGACGGAGTGGGCTACACCTTC